These 24 T cell receptor beta chains came from one sample sequenced in a study of blood T cells in healthy people across ages. A second PCR, run for about 7 to 12 cycles, used a sample-barcoded 5' primer plus a J-beta primer mix. TCRdb used MiXCR to reprocess the 5' RACE reads, holding one entry per CDR3 protein. The sample has hundreds of thousands of distinct CDR3 sequences, around half seen once. The sequencing input was blood. The receptors come from a woman aged 55-70 years in good health.

The genes are TRBV28 and TRBJ2-7; D is unclear. Trimming shortened V by 6 bases and J by 1 base, and 13 bases separated the two germline ends. Looked up from germline, CDR1 is MDHEN and CDR2 is SYDVKM. This CDR3 has 14 amino acids. For the CDR3, the DNA is TGTGCCAGCAGCTCCCCGTCTGAATCCTACGAGCAGTACTTC. The encoded protein is CASSSPSESYEQYF.

The V call is TRBV19, the J call TRBJ1-2, with 10 bases fitting TRBD1. The junction had 6 bases not matched to a gene; V was cut back by 6 bases and J by 8 bases. The V gene's germline CDR1 is LNHDA and CDR2 SQIVND (reference sequence). The CDR3 runs 13 residues. CDR3 protein: CASRGTGDRGYTF. CDR3 DNA: TGTGCCAGTAGGGGGACAGGGGATCGCGGCTACACCTTC.

The rearrangement uses TRBV20-1 and TRBJ1-2; D unclear. CDR1 is DFQATT, CDR2 SNEGSKA, per germline (reference sequence). The CDR3 runs to 10 residues. CDR3 in amino acids: CSTTNYGYTF. The CDR3 region has the DNA TGCAGCACTACTAACTATGGCTACACCTTC.

The V gene is TRBV5-1, the J gene TRBJ2-5; D is unresolved. The end of the DNA fits TRBJ2-7 better, so the J call may be wrong. In germline, CDR1 is SGHRS, CDR2 YFSETQ. The CDR3 contains 13 residues. In nucleotides, the CDR3 is TGCGCCAGCGGGGATTGGCCTAAATACGAGCAGTACTTC. This codes for CASGDWPKYEQYF.

Only a few counts were recorded for this clonotype. The chain carries TRBV7-2 and TRBJ2-3; no definite D call. The V end was cut by 1 base, the J end by 6 bases, with 8 bases between. The length of the CDR3 is 13 residues. Germline CDR1 SGHTA, CDR2 FQGNSA. CDR3 coding DNA: TGTGCCAGCAGCTTAGGGTCTGGGGATACGCAGTATTTT. Its translation is CASSLGSGDTQYF.

V is TRBV5-1 and J is TRBJ2-6; the match to TRBD1 covers 8 bases. The V gene's germline CDR1 is SGHRS and CDR2 YFSETQ. The CDR3 contains 17 residues. The J segment lost 1 base and the V segment lost 5 bases, leaving 8 bases of the junction unmatched. As DNA, the CDR3 is TGCGCCAGCAGATGGACAGGGTATACTTCTGGGGCCAACGTCCTGACTTTC. Translated: CASRWTGYTSGANVLTF.

The sample holds a few counts of this clonotype. The J gene is TRBJ2-5, the V gene TRBV11-3, with D perhaps TRBD1 or TRBD2 (5 bases each). V was clipped by 5 bases and J by 5 bases, with 18 bases between them. CDR1 SGHNT and CDR2 YENEEA come from the germline V gene. This CDR3 is 15 amino acids long. This chain's CDR3 is CASSNTRGLSETQYF. The CDR3 DNA reads TGTGCCAGCAGCAACACTAGGGGTTTGTCGGAGACCCAGTACTTC.

The V gene is TRBV20-1, the J gene TRBJ2-1; 10 bases align to TRBD2. This CDR3 region has 14 residues. CDR1 DFQATT and CDR2 SNEGSKA come from the germline V gene (reference sequence). J lost 8 bases, V lost 5 bases, and 9 bases had no gene match. CDR3 loop: CSALAGGSAYEQFF. The DNA of the CDR3 is TGCAGTGCTTTAGCGGGGGGCTCAGCCTATGAGCAGTTCTTC.

This clonotype was observed a few times. The rearrangement links TRBV28 to TRBJ2-1; D is perhaps TRBD2 (5 bases). This CDR3 contains 14 residues. CDR1 and CDR2 from the germline V gene are MDHEN and SYDVKM. V dropped 6 bases and J dropped 1 base, with 10 bases sitting between them. The DNA for the CDR3 is TGTGCCAGCAGAGCCGGCGGGTCCTACAATGAGCAGTTCTTC. Encoded protein: CASRAGGSYNEQFF. The complete variable domain, with remaining parts taken from reference TRBV28 and TRBJ2-1, reads DVKVTQSSRYLVKRTGEKVFLECVQDMDHENMFWYRQDPGLGLRLIYFSYDVKMKEKGDIPEGYSVSREKKERFSLILESASTNQTSMYLCASRAGGSYNEQFFGPGTRLTVL.

J is TRBJ1-2 and V is TRBV20-1; D is unclear. The germline gives CDR1 DFQATT, CDR2 SNEGSKA (reference sequence). This CDR3 contains 13 residues. V was trimmed by 0 bases and J by 4 bases, leaving 9 bases between them. DNA of the CDR3: TGCAGTGCTAGAGAGACCGCCACCTATGGCTACACCTTC. This sequence encodes CSARETATYGYTF.

This rearrangement joins TRBV7-2 to TRBJ2-5; TRBD1 aligns across 9 bases. CDR3 length: 16 amino acids. Germline CDR1 SGHTA, CDR2 FQGNSA. V was clipped by 5 bases and J by 11 bases; unmatched bases: 18. The CDR3 reads CASSQPGTGPHNEQYF. The CDR3 DNA reads TGTGCCAGCAGCCAACCTGGGACAGGGCCCCACAATGAGCAGTACTTC.

A few counts support this clonotype. The V call is TRBV20-1, the J call TRBJ2-7; the D call may be TRBD1 or TRBD2 (5 bases each). V was clipped by 0 bases and J by 6 bases, with 15 bases between them. The CDR3 is 14 residues long. CDR1 is DFQATT and CDR2 is SNEGSKA in the germline V gene (reference sequence). The DNA of the CDR3 is TGCAGTGCTAGAGATAGGAGAGGGGCCGCCGAGCAGTACTTC. Translating it yields CSARDRRGAAEQYF.

This clonotype occurred a few times. The chain has TRBV2 and TRBJ2-7; 7 nucleotides align to TRBD1. Germline V gene sequence: CDR1 SNHLY, CDR2 FYNNEI. There are 14 residues in the CDR3. V gave up 4 bases and J gave up 3 bases; unmatched junction bases: 6. CDR3 amino acids: CASSAGRGNYEQYF. As DNA, the CDR3 is TGTGCCAGCAGTGCCGGCAGGGGGAACTACGAGCAGTACTTC.

The J gene is TRBJ2-5, the V gene TRBV6-6; 9 nucleotides align to TRBD2. The germline CDR1 and CDR2 sequences are MNHNY and SVGAGI (reference sequence). The CDR3 loop spans 14 amino acids. The V segment lost 7 bases and the J segment 2 bases; nucleotides outside the gene matches: 5. CDR3 in DNA: TGTGCCAGCATGGGACTAGCCGGACAAGAGACCCAGTACTTC. Protein: CASMGLAGQETQYF.

The J gene is TRBJ2-1, the V gene TRBV18; 12 positions agree with TRBD2. The J call is doubtful: the DNA matches TRBJ2-7 better. The germline CDR1 and CDR2 sequences are KGHSH and LQKENI. This CDR3 comprises 16 residues. This CDR3 reads CASSPTSGSSYNEQYF. In DNA, the CDR3 is TGTGCCAGCTCACCGACTAGCGGGAGCTCCTACAATGAGCAGTACTTC.

This chain joins TRBV19 and TRBJ1-1; 7 nucleotides line up with TRBD1. The V segment lost 6 bases and the J segment 1 base; nucleotides outside the gene matches: 11. This CDR3 has 16 residues. Germline CDR1 is LNHDA and CDR2 is SQIVND (reference sequence). The CDR3 DNA sequence: TGTGCCAGTAGCCCTATGTACAGGGGTCGGAACACTGAAGCTTTCTTT. Protein sequence: CASSPMYRGRNTEAFF.

The gene calls are TRBV7-6 and TRBJ2-5; D gene ambiguous. V was cut by 1 base and J by 5 bases, with 11 bases left in between. From germline, CDR1 is SGHVS and CDR2 FNYEAQ. The CDR3 contains 14 residues. The DNA for the CDR3 is TGTGCCAGCAGCTTAGGGTTTGGTGTGGAGACCCAGTACTTC. Residues: CASSLGFGVETQYF.

This clonotype has only a few counts. The chain combines TRBV30 with TRBJ2-7; maybe TRBD2 (6 bases). The germline V gene encodes CDR1 GTSNPN and CDR2 SVGIG (reference sequence). The CDR3 contains 13 residues. The V gene lost 5 bases and the J gene lost 4 bases, with 15 bases spanning the gap. CDR3 bases: TGTGCCTGGGCCCCTCGGGGGAGGTACGAGCAGTACTTC. Protein sequence: CAWAPRGRYEQYF.

A word on this clonotype: The junction departs from germline at one end; a sequencing error may be responsible. The V call is TRBV5-1, the J call TRBJ2-3; weak D call: TRBD1 (7 bases). CDR1 and CDR2 from the germline V gene are SGHRS and YFSETQ. This CDR3 region has 14 residues. CDR3 nucleotides: TGCGCCACCCGCAGGGGGGAGAGCATAGATACGCAGTATTTT. It codes for CATRRGESIDTQYF.

A note on this clonotype: Being one base from a much bigger clone, this may be a read error. V usage is TRBV4-3 and J usage is TRBJ1-4; tentative D call: TRBD1 (5 bases). Between the trimmed V and J ends, which lost 3 bases and 6 bases, there was a span of 17 bases. This CDR3 spans 16 amino acids. Germline values: CDR1 LGHNA, CDR2 YSLEER. CDR3 amino acids: CASSQGLILGDEKLFF. CDR3 DNA: TGCGCCAGCAGCCAGGGACTCATTTTGGGGGATGAAAAACTGTTTTTT.

This clonotype turned up a few times. This chain links TRBV12-3 or TRBV12-4 with TRBJ2-3, with TRBD2 matching 9 bases. This CDR3 is built from 18 residues. The V gene end was trimmed by 4 bases and the J gene end by 5 bases; junction bases not matched to a gene: 16. CDR3: CASSSPLAGTYYGDTQYF. For the CDR3, the DNA is TGTGCCAGCAGTTCCCCCCTAGCGGGAACCTACTATGGAGATACGCAGTATTTT.

The rearrangement joins TRBV14 to TRBJ2-1, with D possibly matching TRBD2 (6 bases). The J call may be wrong; the DNA end is better matched by TRBJ2-7. CDR3 size: 15 residues. Germline V lookup: CDR1 SGHDN, CDR2 FVKESK. CDR3 residues: CASSPGLRRYNEQYF. The CDR3 nucleotides are TGTGCCAGCAGCCCGGGACTGAGACGCTACAATGAGCAGTACTTC.

The J gene is TRBJ2-1, the V gene TRBV12-3 or TRBV12-4; 7 bases are shared with TRBD1. This CDR3 is built from 16 residues. Losses at the gene ends were 4 bases for V and 6 bases for J; bases not matched to a gene: 12. Here the CDR3 DNA reads TGTGCCAGCAGTTCCGAGGGGGCTAGCCGGCGCAATGAGCAGTTCTTC. It encodes CASSSEGASRRNEQFF.

This clonotype has only a few counts. The chain carries TRBV4-3 and TRBJ2-3, with a tentative D call TRBD2 (5 bases). The CDR3 runs 15 residues. Germline V gives CDR1 LGHNA, CDR2 YSLEER. Trimming left V 4 bases short and J 0 bases short, with 11 bases between. The CDR3 DNA reads as TGCGCCAGCAGCCCGCTAGCTACAAGCACAGATACGCAGTATTTT. It yields the protein CASSPLATSTDTQYF.